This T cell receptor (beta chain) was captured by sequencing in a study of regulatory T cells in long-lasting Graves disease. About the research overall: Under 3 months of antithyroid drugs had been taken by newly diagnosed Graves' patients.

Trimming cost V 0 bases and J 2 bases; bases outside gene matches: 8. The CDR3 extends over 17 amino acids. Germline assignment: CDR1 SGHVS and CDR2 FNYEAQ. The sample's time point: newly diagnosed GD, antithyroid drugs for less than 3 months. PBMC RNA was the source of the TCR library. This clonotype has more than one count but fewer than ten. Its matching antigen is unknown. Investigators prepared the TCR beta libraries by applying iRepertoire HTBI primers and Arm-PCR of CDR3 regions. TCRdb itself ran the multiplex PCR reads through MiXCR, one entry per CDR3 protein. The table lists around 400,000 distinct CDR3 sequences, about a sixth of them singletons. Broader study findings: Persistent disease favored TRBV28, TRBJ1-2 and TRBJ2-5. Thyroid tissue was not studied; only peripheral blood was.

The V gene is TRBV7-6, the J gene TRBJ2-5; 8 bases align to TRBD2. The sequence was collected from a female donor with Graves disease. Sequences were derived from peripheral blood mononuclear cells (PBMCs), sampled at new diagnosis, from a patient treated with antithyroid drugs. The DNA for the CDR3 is TGTGCCAGCAGCTTAGCGCAGGGTAGCGGGGAGCAAGAGACCCAGTACTTC. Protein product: CASSLAQGSGEQETQYF.